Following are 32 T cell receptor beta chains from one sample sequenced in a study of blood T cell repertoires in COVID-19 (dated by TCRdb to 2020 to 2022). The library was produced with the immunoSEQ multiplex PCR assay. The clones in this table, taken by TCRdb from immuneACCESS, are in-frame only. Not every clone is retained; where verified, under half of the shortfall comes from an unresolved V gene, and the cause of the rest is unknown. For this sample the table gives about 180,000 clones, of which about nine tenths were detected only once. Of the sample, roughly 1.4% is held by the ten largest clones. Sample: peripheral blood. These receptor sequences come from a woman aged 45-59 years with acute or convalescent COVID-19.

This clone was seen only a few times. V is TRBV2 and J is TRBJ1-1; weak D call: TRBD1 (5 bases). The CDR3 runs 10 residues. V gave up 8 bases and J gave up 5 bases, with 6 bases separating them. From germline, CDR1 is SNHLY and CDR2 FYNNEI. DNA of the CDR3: TGTGCCAGCGGGGGGACTGAAGCTTTCTTT. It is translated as CASGGTEAFF.

CDR3 amino acids: CASSPRRGQLQTYEQYF. In DNA, the CDR3 is TGTGCCAGCTCACCCCGACGGGGACAACTCCAAACCTACGAGCAGTACTTC. The chain is built from TRBV18 and TRBJ2-7, with D possibly TRBD1 on 6 matching bases. The V gene's germline CDR1 is KGHSH and CDR2 LQKENI. There are 17 residues in the CDR3. V was trimmed by 3 bases and J by 2 bases, leaving 20 bases between them.

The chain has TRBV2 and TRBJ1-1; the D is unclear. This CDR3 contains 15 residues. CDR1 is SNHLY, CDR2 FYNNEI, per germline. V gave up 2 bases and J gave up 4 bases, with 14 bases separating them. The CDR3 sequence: CASSEIEVGSTEAFF. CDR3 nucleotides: TGTGCCAGCAGTGAAATAGAAGTAGGGAGCACTGAAGCTTTCTTT.

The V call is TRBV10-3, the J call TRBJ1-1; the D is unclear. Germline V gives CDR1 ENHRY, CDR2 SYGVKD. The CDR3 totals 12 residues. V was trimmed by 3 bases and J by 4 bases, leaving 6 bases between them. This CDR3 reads CAISDQVTEAFF. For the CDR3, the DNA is TGTGCCATCAGTGATCAGGTCACTGAAGCTTTCTTT.

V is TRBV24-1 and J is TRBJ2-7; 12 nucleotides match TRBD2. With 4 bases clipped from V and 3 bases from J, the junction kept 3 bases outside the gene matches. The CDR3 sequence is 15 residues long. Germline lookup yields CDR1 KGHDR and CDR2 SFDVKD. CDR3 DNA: TGTGCCACCAGTGACCGGACTAGCGGGGTCTACGAGCAGTACTTC. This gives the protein CATSDRTSGVYEQYF.

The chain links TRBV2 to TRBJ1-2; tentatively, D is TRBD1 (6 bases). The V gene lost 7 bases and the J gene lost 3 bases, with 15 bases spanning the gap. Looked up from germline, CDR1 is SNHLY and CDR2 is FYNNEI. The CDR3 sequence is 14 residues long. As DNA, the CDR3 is TGTGCCAGCATTGGTACAGGGCTCGACTATGGCTACACCTTC. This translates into CASIGTGLDYGYTF.

CDR3 amino acids: CASSQDTSGGSQETQYF. The CDR3 DNA reads as TGTGCCAGCAGCCAAGATACTAGCGGGGGTTCGCAAGAGACCCAGTACTTC. The rearrangement uses TRBV4-2 and TRBJ2-5; 11 bases map to TRBD2. The V gene's germline CDR1 is LGHNA and CDR2 YNFKEQ. Trimming cost V 0 bases and J 2 bases; bases outside gene matches: 5. The CDR3 consists of 17 residues.

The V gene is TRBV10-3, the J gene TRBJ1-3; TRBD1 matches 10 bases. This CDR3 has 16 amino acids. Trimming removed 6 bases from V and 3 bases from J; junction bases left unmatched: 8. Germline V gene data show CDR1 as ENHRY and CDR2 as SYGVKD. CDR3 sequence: CAISTPGQGNGNTIYF. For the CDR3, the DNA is TGTGCCATCAGCACACCGGGACAGGGGAATGGAAACACCATATATTTT.

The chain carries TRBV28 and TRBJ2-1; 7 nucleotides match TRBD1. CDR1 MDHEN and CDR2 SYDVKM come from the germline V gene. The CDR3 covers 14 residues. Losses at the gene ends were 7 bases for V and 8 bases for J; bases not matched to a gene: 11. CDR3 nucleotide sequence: TGTGCCAGCACCCGACAGGGTTGGATCTATGAGCAGTTCTTC. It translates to CASTRQGWIYEQFF.

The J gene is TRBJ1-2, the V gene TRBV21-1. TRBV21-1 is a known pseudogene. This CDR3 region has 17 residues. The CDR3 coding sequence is TGTGCCAGCAGCAAAGACCCGGACGGACTTCCAGACTATGGCTACACCTTC. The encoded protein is CASSKDPDGLPDYGYTF.

The CDR3 loop reads CASSLTPGMNTEAFF. CDR3 in DNA: TGTGCCAGCAGTTTAACCCCAGGAATGAACACTGAAGCTTTCTTT. The gene calls are TRBV27 and TRBJ1-1, with D unclear. CDR3 length: 15 residues. Trimming left V 2 bases short and J 0 bases short, with 10 bases between. Germline V CDR1 and CDR2: MNHEY, SMNVEV (reference sequence).

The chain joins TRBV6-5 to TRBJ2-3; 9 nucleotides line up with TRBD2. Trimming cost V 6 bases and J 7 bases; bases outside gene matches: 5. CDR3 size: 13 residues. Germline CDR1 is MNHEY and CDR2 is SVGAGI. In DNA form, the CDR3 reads TGTGCCAGCAGGGCGGGAGGGGGAAATACGCAGTATTTT. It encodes CASRAGGGNTQYF.

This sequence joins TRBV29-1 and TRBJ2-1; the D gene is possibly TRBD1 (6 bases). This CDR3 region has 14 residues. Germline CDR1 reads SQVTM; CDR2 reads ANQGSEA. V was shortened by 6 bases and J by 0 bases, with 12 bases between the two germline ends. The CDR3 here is CSVDDRISYNEQFF. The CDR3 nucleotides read TGCAGCGTCGACGACAGGATCTCCTACAATGAGCAGTTCTTC.

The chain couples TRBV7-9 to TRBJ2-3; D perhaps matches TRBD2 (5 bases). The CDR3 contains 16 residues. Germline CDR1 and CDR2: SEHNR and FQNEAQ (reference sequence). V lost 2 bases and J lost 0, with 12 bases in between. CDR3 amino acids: CASSLRLTMSTDTQYF. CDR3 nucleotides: TGTGCCAGCAGCTTACGACTAACCATGAGCACAGATACGCAGTATTTT.

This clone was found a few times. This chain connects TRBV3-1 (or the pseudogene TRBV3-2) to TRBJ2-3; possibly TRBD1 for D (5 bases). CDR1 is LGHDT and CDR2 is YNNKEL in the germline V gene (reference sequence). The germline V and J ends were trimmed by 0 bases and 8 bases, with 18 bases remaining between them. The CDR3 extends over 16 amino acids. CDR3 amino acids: CASSQDRLGEGATQYF. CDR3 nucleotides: TGTGCCAGCAGCCAAGATCGTCTAGGGGAAGGGGCTACGCAGTATTTT.

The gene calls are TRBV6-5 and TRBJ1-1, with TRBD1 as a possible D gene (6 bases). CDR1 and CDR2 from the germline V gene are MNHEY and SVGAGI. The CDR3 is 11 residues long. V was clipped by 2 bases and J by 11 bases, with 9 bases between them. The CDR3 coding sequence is TGTGCCAGCAGTTACCAGGGGTTTGCTTTCTTT. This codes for CASSYQGFAFF.

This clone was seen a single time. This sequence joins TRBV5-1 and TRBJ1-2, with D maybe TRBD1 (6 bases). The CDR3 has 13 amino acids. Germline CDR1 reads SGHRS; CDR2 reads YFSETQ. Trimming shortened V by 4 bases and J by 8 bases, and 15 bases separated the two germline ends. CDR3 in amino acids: CASSVQGWEGYTF. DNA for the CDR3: TGCGCCAGCAGCGTACAGGGTTGGGAAGGCTACACCTTC.

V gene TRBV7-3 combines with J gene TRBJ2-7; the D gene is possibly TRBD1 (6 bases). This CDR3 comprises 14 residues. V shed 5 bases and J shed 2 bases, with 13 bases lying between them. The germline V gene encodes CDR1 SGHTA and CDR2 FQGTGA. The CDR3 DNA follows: TGTGCCAGCAGCCCCCTTGGGGGCCCCTACGAGCAGTACTTC. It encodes CASSPLGGPYEQYF.

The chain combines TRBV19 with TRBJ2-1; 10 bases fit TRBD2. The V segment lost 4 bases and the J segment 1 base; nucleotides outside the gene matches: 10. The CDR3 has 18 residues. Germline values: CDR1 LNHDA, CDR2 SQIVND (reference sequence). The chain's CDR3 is CASSTQWGLASSYNEQFF. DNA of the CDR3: TGTGCCAGTAGTACCCAGTGGGGACTAGCGAGTTCCTACAATGAGCAGTTCTTC. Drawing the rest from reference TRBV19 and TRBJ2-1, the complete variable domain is DGGITQSPKYLFRKEGQNVTLSCEQNLNHDAMYWYRQDPGQGLRLIYYSQIVNDFQKGDIAEGYSVSREKKESFPLTVTSAQKNPTAFYLCASSTQWGLASSYNEQFFGPGTRLTVL.

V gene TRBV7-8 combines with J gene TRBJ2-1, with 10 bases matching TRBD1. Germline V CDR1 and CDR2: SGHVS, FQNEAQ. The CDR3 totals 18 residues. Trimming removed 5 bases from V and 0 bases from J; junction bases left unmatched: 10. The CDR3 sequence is CASSGSLTGGVSYNEQFF. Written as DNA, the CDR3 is TGTGCCAGCAGCGGATCTCTGACAGGGGGCGTCTCCTACAATGAGCAGTTCTTC.

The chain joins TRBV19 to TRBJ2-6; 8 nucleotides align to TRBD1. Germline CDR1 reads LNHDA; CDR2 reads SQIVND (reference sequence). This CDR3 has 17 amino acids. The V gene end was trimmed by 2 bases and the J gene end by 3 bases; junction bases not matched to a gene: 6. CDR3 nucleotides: TGTGCCAGTAGTATAAGCCAGGGGGCGTATGGGGCCAACGTCCTGACTTTC. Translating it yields CASSISQGAYGANVLTF. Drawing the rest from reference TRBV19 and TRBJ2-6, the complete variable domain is DGGITQSPKYLFRKEGQNVTLSCEQNLNHDAMYWYRQDPGQGLRLIYYSQIVNDFQKGDIAEGYSVSREKKESFPLTVTSAQKNPTAFYLCASSISQGAYGANVLTFGAGSRLTVL.

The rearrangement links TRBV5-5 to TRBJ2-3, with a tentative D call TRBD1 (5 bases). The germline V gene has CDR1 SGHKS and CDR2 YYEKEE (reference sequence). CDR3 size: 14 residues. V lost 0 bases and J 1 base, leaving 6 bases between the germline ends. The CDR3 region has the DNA TGTGCCAGCAGCTTGGGCAGGGGCACAGATACGCAGTATTTT. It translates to CASSLGRGTDTQYF.

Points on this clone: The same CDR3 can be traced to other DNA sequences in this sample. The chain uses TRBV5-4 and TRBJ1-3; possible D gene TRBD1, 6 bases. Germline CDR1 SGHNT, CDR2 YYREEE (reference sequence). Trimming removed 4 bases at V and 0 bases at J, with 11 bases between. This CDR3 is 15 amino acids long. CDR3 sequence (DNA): TGTGCCAGCAGCCTCGGACAGACCTCTGGAAACACCATATATTTT. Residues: CASSLGQTSGNTIYF.

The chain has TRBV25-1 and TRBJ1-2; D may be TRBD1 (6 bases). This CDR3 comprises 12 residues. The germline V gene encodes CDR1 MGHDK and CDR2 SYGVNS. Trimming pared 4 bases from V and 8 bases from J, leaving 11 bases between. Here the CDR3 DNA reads TGTGCCAGCAGTGGCACAGGGTACGGCTACACCTTC. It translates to CASSGTGYGYTF.

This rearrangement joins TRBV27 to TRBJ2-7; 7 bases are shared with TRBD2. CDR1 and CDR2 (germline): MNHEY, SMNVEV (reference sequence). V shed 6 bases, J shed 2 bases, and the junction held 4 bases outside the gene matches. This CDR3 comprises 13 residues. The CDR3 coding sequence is TGTGCCAGCAGGGGCGGGGGAACCTACGAGCAGTACTTC. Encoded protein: CASRGGGTYEQYF.

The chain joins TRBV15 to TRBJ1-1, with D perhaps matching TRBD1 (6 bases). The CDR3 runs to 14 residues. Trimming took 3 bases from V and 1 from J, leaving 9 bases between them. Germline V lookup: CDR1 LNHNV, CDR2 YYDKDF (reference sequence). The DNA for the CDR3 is TGTGCCACCAGCAGGGTGGACAGGAACACTGAAGCTTTCTTT. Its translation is CATSRVDRNTEAFF.

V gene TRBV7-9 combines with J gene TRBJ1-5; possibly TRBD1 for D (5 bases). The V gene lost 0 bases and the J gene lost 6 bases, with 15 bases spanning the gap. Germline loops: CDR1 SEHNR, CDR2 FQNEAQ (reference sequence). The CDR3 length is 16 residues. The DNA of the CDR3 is TGTGCCAGCAGCTTAGCGCGCAGGGTAGGTCGTCAGCCCCAGCATTTT. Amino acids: CASSLARRVGRQPQHF.

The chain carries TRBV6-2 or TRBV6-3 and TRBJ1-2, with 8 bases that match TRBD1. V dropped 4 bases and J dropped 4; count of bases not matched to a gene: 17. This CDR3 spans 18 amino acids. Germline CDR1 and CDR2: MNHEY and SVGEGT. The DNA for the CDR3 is TGTGCCAGCAGTTCCCTGTCTACCCGACAGGGGCTTCGCTATGGCTACACCTTC. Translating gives CASSSLSTRQGLRYGYTF.

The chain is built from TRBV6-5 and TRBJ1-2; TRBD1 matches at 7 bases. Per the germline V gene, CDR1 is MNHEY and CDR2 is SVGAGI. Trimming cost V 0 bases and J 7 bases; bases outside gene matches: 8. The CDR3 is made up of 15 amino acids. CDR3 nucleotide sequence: TGTGCCAGCAGTTACTCCGGACAGGCCAGGGTTGGCTACACCTTC. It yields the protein CASSYSGQARVGYTF.

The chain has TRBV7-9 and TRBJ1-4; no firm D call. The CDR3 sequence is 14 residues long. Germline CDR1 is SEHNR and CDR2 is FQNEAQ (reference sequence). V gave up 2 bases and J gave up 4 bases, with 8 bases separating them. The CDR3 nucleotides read TGTGCCAGCAGCTTAAGCCACGATAATGAAAAACTGTTTTTT. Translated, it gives CASSLSHDNEKLFF.

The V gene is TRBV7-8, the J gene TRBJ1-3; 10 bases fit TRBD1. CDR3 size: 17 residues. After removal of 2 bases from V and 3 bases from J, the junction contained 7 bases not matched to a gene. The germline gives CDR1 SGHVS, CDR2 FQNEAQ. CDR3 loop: CASSLTPGQGGGNTIYF. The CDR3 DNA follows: TGTGCCAGCAGCTTAACTCCCGGACAGGGGGGTGGAAACACCATATATTTT.

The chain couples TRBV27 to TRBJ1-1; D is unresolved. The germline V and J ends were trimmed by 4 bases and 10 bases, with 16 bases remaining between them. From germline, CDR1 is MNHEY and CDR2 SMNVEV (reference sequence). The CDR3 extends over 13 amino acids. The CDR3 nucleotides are TGTGCCAGCAGTTCCTCGGGAGCTCTGGGAGCTTTCTTT. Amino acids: CASSSSGALGAFF.